This TCR beta chain was identified during a study of blood T cell repertoires in COVID-19. Study-level information: The origin of the acute and convalescent COVID-19 samples was the United States, Italy and Spain. Sources were T cells, B-cell-depleted T cells, or PBMCs; the material itself was cDNA or gDNA.

Original analysis: Reference gene primers were amplified, and this amplification served to estimate nucleated cell counts. The repertoire was sequenced with immunoSEQ multiplex PCR; TCRdb's copy has only in-frame clones and lacks some. V, J and clone size are taken as reported in that table, and D and trimming were inferred from the DNA itself. The sample records about 120,000 clones, approximately 82% being singletons. The CDR3 is 14 amino acids. Looked up from germline, CDR1 is LGHDT and CDR2 is YNNKEL (reference sequence). Trimming cost V 10 bases and J 5 bases, with 17 bases left between them. This sequence joins TRBV3-1 (or the pseudogene TRBV3-2) and TRBJ2-2; a weak D match, TRBD2 (6 bases). Material for sequencing was peripheral blood. The sequence was obtained from a man aged 30 to 45 with acute or convalescent COVID-19. The CDR3 here is CATRKGRFTGELFF. CDR3 DNA sequence: TGTGCCACTCGTAAGGGGAGGTTTACCGGGGAGCTGTTTTTT.